This entry lists 7 T cell receptor beta chains sequenced from one sample in a study of blood T cells in healthy people across ages. Combining a sample-barcoded 5' primer with a J-beta primer mix, a second PCR ran for roughly 6 to 12 cycles. TCRdb re-derived calls from the 5' RACE reads in MiXCR, one entry per CDR3 protein. The sample consists of roughly 1.5 million distinct CDR3 sequences, roughly 43% of them appearing once. Material for sequencing was blood. The receptors were sampled from a woman between 18 and 30 years old in good health.

J is TRBJ2-3 and V is TRBV6-1; 9 nucleotides align to TRBD1. CDR1 and CDR2 from the germline V gene are MNHNS and SASEGT. The CDR3 covers 17 residues. J lost 6 bases, V lost 2 bases, and 12 bases had no gene match. This chain's CDR3 is CASSELGQGTSDDTQYF. Here the CDR3 DNA reads TGTGCCAGCAGTGAATTAGGACAGGGGACATCTGATGATACGCAGTATTTT.

The chain employs TRBV28 and TRBJ2-3, with TRBD2 as a possible D gene (6 bases). Germline lookup yields CDR1 MDHEN and CDR2 SYDVKM. The length of the CDR3 is 14 residues. Trimming cost V 3 bases and J 6 bases, with 13 bases left between them. The chain's CDR3 is CASSFPWEVDTQYF. The CDR3 coding sequence is TGTGCCAGCAGTTTTCCGTGGGAGGTCGATACGCAGTATTTT.

On this clonotype: One end of the junction fails to match germline, which may point to a read error. V gene TRBV5-1 combines with J gene TRBJ1-2; D remains ambiguous. The CDR3 extends over 15 amino acids. CDR1 and CDR2 (germline): SGHRS, YFSETQ. The CDR3 region is CASSLERGRTYGYIF. In nucleotides, the CDR3 is TGCGCCAGCAGCTTGGAACGCGGACGGACCTATGGCTACATCTTC.

The chain employs TRBV4-1 and TRBJ1-2, with a weak D call TRBD1 (5 bases). Trimming removed 3 bases from V and 1 base from J, with 15 bases in between. Germline V lookup: CDR1 MGHRA, CDR2 YSYEKL. CDR3 size: 16 residues. CDR3 in amino acids: CASSQGIRGLNYGYTF. The CDR3 bases are TGCGCCAGCAGCCAGGGAATTCGGGGACTTAACTATGGCTACACCTTC.

This chain uses TRBV28 with TRBJ2-7; the D gene is possibly TRBD2 (6 bases). CDR1 is MDHEN and CDR2 is SYDVKM in the germline V gene. This CDR3 has 13 residues. V lost 3 bases and J lost 3, with 9 bases in between. CDR3 loop: CASSFRLDYEQYF. CDR3 DNA sequence: TGTGCCAGCAGTTTCCGACTAGACTACGAGCAGTACTTC. Variable domain in full (rest from reference TRBV28 and TRBJ2-7): DVKVTQSSRYLVKRTGEKVFLECVQDMDHENMFWYRQDPGLGLRLIYFSYDVKMKEKGDIPEGYSVSREKKERFSLILESASTNQTSMYLCASSFRLDYEQYFGPGTRLTVT.

The sample holds a few counts of this clonotype. This chain joins TRBV15 and TRBJ2-5; TRBD2 matches 8 bases. Germline CDR1 LNHNV, CDR2 YYDKDF (reference sequence). CDR3 length: 16 amino acids. The V gene end was trimmed by 0 bases and the J gene end by 4 bases; junction bases not matched to a gene: 7. The CDR3 loop reads CATSREGTRGRETQYF. CDR3 DNA: TGTGCCACCAGCAGAGAAGGGACTAGGGGCCGAGAGACCCAGTACTTC.

V usage is TRBV24-1 and J usage is TRBJ2-7; 8 nucleotides agree with TRBD2. The CDR3 sequence is 15 residues long. Per the germline V gene, CDR1 is KGHDR and CDR2 is SFDVKD. V was pared by 7 bases and J by 2 bases, with 9 bases of the junction left unmatched. CDR3: CATRVGTSGTYEQYF. DNA of the CDR3: TGTGCCACCAGAGTAGGCACTAGCGGAACCTACGAGCAGTACTTC.